One and the same sample provided the 2 T cell receptor beta chains below, sequenced in a study of blood T cell repertoires in COVID-19. Sequencing used immunoSEQ multiplex PCR; TCRdb keeps in-frame clones, though not all of them. The sample carries about 280,000 clones, about 80% recorded once. Source material: peripheral blood. The receptors stem from a woman aged 45-60 years who had recovered from COVID-19.

The V gene is TRBV7-9, the J gene TRBJ1-2; possibly TRBD1 for D (5 bases). This CDR3 region has 13 residues. V was clipped by 3 bases and J by 5 bases, with 10 bases between them. Germline CDR1 is SEHNR and CDR2 is FQNEAQ (reference sequence). In DNA form, the CDR3 reads TGTGCCAGCAGCTTCGAGGGGAGGTATGGCTACACCTTC. Residues: CASSFEGRYGYTF.

This sequence joins TRBV19 and TRBJ1-1; the D gene is possibly TRBD1 (6 bases). V dropped 2 bases and J dropped 3 bases, with 10 bases sitting between them. From germline, CDR1 is LNHDA and CDR2 SQIVND (reference sequence). The CDR3 loop spans 14 amino acids. CDR3 region: CASSIPWGHTEAFF. CDR3 DNA: TGTGCCAGTAGTATACCATGGGGGCACACTGAAGCTTTCTTT.